The 3 T cell receptor beta chains below were found in one sample sequenced in a study of blood T cell repertoires in COVID-19. Clones were read by immunoSEQ multiplex PCR, and TCRdb kept only the in-frame ones, dropping some. The table records some 40,000 clones, about 80% of them present only once. The sample consisted of peripheral blood. These receptors all stem from an older man with active or convalescent COVID-19.

The gene calls are TRBV5-6 and TRBJ2-5, with 7 bases aligning to TRBD2. The CDR3 extends over 15 amino acids. The junction had 14 bases not matched to a gene; V was cut back by 7 bases and J by 5 bases. Germline V lookup: CDR1 SGHDT, CDR2 YYEEEE. The CDR3: CASRRSGTNWETQYF. DNA for the CDR3: TGTGCCAGCCGTAGGAGCGGGACCAACTGGGAGACCCAGTACTTC.

The chain carries TRBV11-2 and TRBJ2-3; 9 nucleotides line up with TRBD2. Germline CDR1 is SGHAT and CDR2 is FQNNGV. The CDR3 covers 16 residues. With V trimmed by 1 base and J by 0 bases, 2 bases remained unmatched. The CDR3 nucleotides read TGTGCCAGCAGCTTAGTTACTAGCGGGAGCACAGATACGCAGTATTTT. This codes for CASSLVTSGSTDTQYF.

The gene calls are TRBV27 and TRBJ2-7; D is possibly TRBD2 (5 bases). The germline V gene encodes CDR1 MNHEY and CDR2 SMNVEV (reference sequence). This CDR3 contains 13 residues. The ends were cut back, 3 bases at V and 4 bases at J, with 10 bases in the middle. Here the CDR3 DNA reads TGTGCCAGCAGTTTCGGGGAAAGGTACGAGCAGTACTTC. Translation: CASSFGERYEQYF.